Given below is one T cell receptor (beta chain) in context. This sample is part of a study of cytomegalovirus exposure and HLA in healthy donors. Sequenced by immunoSEQ multiplex PCR; TCRdb stores in-frame clones only, minus some. The sample has 300,000 to 400,000 clones, about nine tenths seen once; the top ten hold 0.83%. The V gene's germline CDR1 is MNHEY and CDR2 SVGAGI. The CDR3 length is 12 residues. V lost 7 bases, J lost 11 bases, and 15 bases lay in between. Sample: PBMCs. The sequence came from a woman under 30 in good health and CMV-seronegative. The chain recombines TRBV6-5 with TRBJ2-1, with a tentative D call TRBD2 (6 bases). Written as DNA, the CDR3 is TGTGCCAGCACCAAAGGGACTTCCCAGCAGTTCTTC. Residues: CASTKGTSQQFF.